One sample yielded the 5 T cell receptor beta chains listed below, sequenced in a study of blood T cell repertoires in COVID-19 (dated by TCRdb to the early 2020s). The library was made by the immunoSEQ multiplex PCR assay. Not all clones reach the TCRdb copy of this immuneACCESS table, which keeps in-frame sequences only. Checked studies attribute under half of the gap to unresolved V genes and leave the rest unexplained. For this sample there are roughly 170,000 clones; approximately 87% appear just once. The ten largest clones take up less than 25% of the sample. Source material: peripheral blood. The receptors come from a man between 65 and 80 years old with active or convalescent COVID-19.

The chain uses TRBV30 and TRBJ1-5, with 7 bases aligning to TRBD1. Germline V gene sequence: CDR1 GTSNPN, CDR2 SVGIG (reference sequence). This CDR3 has 13 residues. J gave up 7 bases and V 7 bases, and 10 bases lay outside the gene matches. The CDR3 DNA sequence: TGTGCCTATGATCAGGGGGGACGCCAGCCCCAGCATTTT. Protein product: CAYDQGGRQPQHF.

This sequence joins TRBV2 and TRBJ1-6, with TRBD1 matching over 9 bases. With 4 bases clipped from V and 9 bases from J, the junction kept 16 bases outside the gene matches. CDR3 length: 18 residues. The germline V gene has CDR1 SNHLY and CDR2 FYNNEI. CDR3 nucleotide sequence: TGTGCCAGCAGTGCCCCCCCGGGACAGGGTCGATCGGGTTCACCCCTCCACTTT. Protein product: CASSAPPGQGRSGSPLHF.

The chain links TRBV27 to TRBJ2-3; TRBD1 matches at 9 bases. Per the germline V gene, CDR1 is MNHEY and CDR2 is SMNVEV (reference sequence). With 7 bases clipped from V and 5 bases from J, the junction kept 10 bases outside the gene matches. The CDR3 is made up of 15 amino acids. CDR3 DNA: TGTGCCAGCAAGGAGGACAGGGGCGTTGGAGATACGCAGTATTTT. Amino acids: CASKEDRGVGDTQYF.

The genes are TRBV4-3 and TRBJ1-2; TRBD1 is a possible D gene (6 bases). Between the trimmed V and J ends, which lost 1 base and 0 bases, there was a span of 9 bases. The length of the CDR3 is 15 residues. Germline CDR1 and CDR2: LGHNA and YSLEER. CDR3 bases: TGCGCCAGCAGCCAAGCCTGGACAGCTAACTATGGCTACACCTTC. Its protein product is CASSQAWTANYGYTF.

The V and J genes are TRBV12-3 or TRBV12-4 and TRBJ2-7, with D uncertain. CDR3 length: 13 amino acids. V lost 8 bases, J lost 6 bases, and 17 bases lay in between. The CDR3 is CASGKTRSSEQYF. Written as DNA, the CDR3 is TGTGCCAGCGGAAAGACACGTTCGAGCGAGCAGTACTTC.